The 17 T cell receptor beta chains below all came from one sample that was sequenced in a study of CD8 T cells in ankylosing spondylitis. TCRdb reprocessed the 5' RACE reads with MiXCR, giving one entry per CDR3 protein. The table includes under 250,000 distinct CDR3 sequences, roughly a third detected once. The sequenced sample was blood, either unsorted or a sorted T cell fraction (not recorded which). The receptors come from a male donor with ankylosing spondylitis or in good health (not recorded which).

The gene calls are TRBV4-1 and TRBJ2-3, with D possibly called TRBD1 or TRBD2 (5 bases each). CDR1 is MGHRA and CDR2 is YSYEKL in the germline V gene. The CDR3 is 16 amino acids. Trimming cost V 3 bases and J 3 bases, with 16 bases left between them. CDR3 sequence (DNA): TGCGCCAGCAGCCAGGGACGCGTTATTAGTACAGATACGCAGTATTTT. Encoded protein: CASSQGRVISTDTQYF.

The rearrangement links TRBV20-1 to TRBJ2-7; 14 bases fit TRBD2. CDR1 and CDR2 (germline): DFQATT, SNEGSKA (reference sequence). V shed 0 bases and J 9 bases; nucleotides not matched to a gene: 4. This CDR3 has 14 amino acids. The chain's CDR3 is CSARETSGGAVQYF. The CDR3 nucleotides are TGCAGTGCTAGAGAGACTAGCGGGGGGGCCGTGCAGTACTTC.

V usage is TRBV29-1 and J usage is TRBJ1-2; 7 bases are shared with TRBD1. Per the germline V gene, CDR1 is SQVTM and CDR2 is ANQGSEA. Trimming cost V 5 bases and J 0 bases; bases outside gene matches: 9. This CDR3 has 15 amino acids. In DNA, the CDR3 is TGCAGCGTTTATAGACAGGGCCCAGCTAACTATGGCTACACCTTC. The encoded protein is CSVYRQGPANYGYTF.

The CDR3 nucleotides read TGCAGCGTTGTTTATGACGGCGATAACTACGAGCAGTACTTC. As protein: CSVVYDGDNYEQYF. J is TRBJ2-7 and V is TRBV29-1; D unresolved. The V gene lost 4 bases and the J gene lost 3 bases, with 16 bases spanning the gap. The CDR3 spans 14 residues. Germline-derived CDR1 and CDR2 are SQVTM and ANQGSEA.

This clonotype has just a few counts. The CDR3 region has the DNA TGTGCCAGCAGCTTCGGGTCTACCTTACAGTTCTTC. Translation: CASSFGSTLQFF. This chain connects TRBV5-6 to TRBJ2-1; no firm D call. V lost 2 bases, J lost 13 bases, and 13 bases lay in between. The CDR3 is 12 residues long. Per the germline V gene, CDR1 is SGHDT and CDR2 is YYEEEE.

This clonotype was counted many times. V is TRBV27 and J is TRBJ1-1; D not resolved. Germline loops: CDR1 MNHEY, CDR2 SMNVEV (reference sequence). This CDR3 contains 13 residues. The V end was cut by 1 base, the J end by 7 bases, with 10 bases between. CDR3 DNA: TGTGCCAGCAGTTTATTCGCCAGCAGTGAAGCTTTCTTT. Amino acid sequence: CASSLFASSEAFF.

The rearrangement uses TRBV20-1 and TRBJ2-2; possibly TRBD2 for D (6 bases). CDR3 size: 15 residues. The V end lost 0 bases, the J end lost 5 bases, and 13 bases lay between the germline ends. In germline, CDR1 is DFQATT, CDR2 SNEGSKA (reference sequence). DNA of the CDR3: TGCAGTGCTAGAGATCCCCAGGGAGGTACCGGGGAGCTGTTTTTT. Its protein is CSARDPQGGTGELFF.

The table lists this clonotype with a few counts. The rearrangement links TRBV5-1 to TRBJ2-1; D uncertain. CDR1 SGHRS and CDR2 YFSETQ come from the germline V gene. The V and J ends lost 0 bases and 15 bases respectively, with 10 bases between them. CDR3 size: 11 residues. The CDR3 is CASSLDQNWFF. The CDR3 DNA reads TGCGCCAGCAGCTTGGACCAGAACTGGTTCTTC.

This chain connects TRBV20-1 to TRBJ1-1, with D possibly matching TRBD1 (6 bases). Trimming stripped 6 bases from V and 4 bases from J, with 15 bases between. The CDR3 runs to 13 residues. Germline values: CDR1 DFQATT, CDR2 SNEGSKA (reference sequence). In DNA form, the CDR3 reads TGCAGTGCGCCTCCAGGGGCCGGCACTGAAGCTTTCTTT. Translation gives CSAPPGAGTEAFF.

This clonotype was seen a handful of times. The chain employs TRBV12-3 or TRBV12-4 and TRBJ2-6; D is unclear. The V and J ends lost 6 bases and 0 bases respectively, with 3 bases between them. The CDR3 is 13 residues long. The CDR3 nucleotides read TGTGCCAGCAGGGTCTCTGGGGCCAACGTCCTGACTTTC. This gives the protein CASRVSGANVLTF.

This clonotype was seen more than once but under ten times. V is TRBV12-3 or TRBV12-4 and J is TRBJ1-2, with D possibly matching TRBD1 (5 bases). The CDR3 is 13 residues long. V lost 5 bases to trimming and J lost 5 bases, with 12 bases between them. This CDR3 is CASSPPGRYGYTF. The DNA for the CDR3 is TGTGCCAGCAGTCCCCCGGGACGGTATGGCTACACCTTC.

This clonotype was recorded only once. The V gene is TRBV6-2 or TRBV6-3, the J gene TRBJ2-3; D is perhaps TRBD1 or TRBD2 (5 bases each). Trimming pared 10 bases from V and 2 bases from J, leaving 13 bases between. CDR3 length: 13 residues. CDR1 and CDR2 from the germline V gene are MNHEY and SVGEGT. The CDR3: CATRESATDTQYF. The CDR3 bases are TGTGCCACCAGGGAGTCAGCCACAGATACGCAGTATTTT.

The gene calls are TRBV20-1 and TRBJ1-1, with D possibly TRBD1 on 5 matching bases. The CDR3 runs to 14 residues. V shed 6 bases and J shed 1 base, with 15 bases lying between them. Germline V CDR1 and CDR2: DFQATT, SNEGSKA (reference sequence). The DNA for the CDR3 is TGCAGTGCCTCCCAGGGACCGACGAACACTGAAGCTTTCTTT. Its translation is CSASQGPTNTEAFF.

The rearrangement joins TRBV29-1 to TRBJ2-7, with TRBD2 matching over 8 bases. Germline V CDR1 and CDR2: SQVTM, ANQGSEA. CDR3 size: 14 residues. The ends lost 8 bases at V and 2 bases at J; junction bases unmatched: 11. DNA for the CDR3: TGCAGCTTCATGAGCGGGGGTTACCCCTACGAGCAGTACTTC. This codes for CSFMSGGYPYEQYF.

This clonotype was observed a few times. The chain employs TRBV29-1 and TRBJ2-3, with 12 bases matching TRBD2. V lost 6 bases, J lost 6 bases, and 4 bases stayed unmatched. Germline CDR1 reads SQVTM; CDR2 reads ANQGSEA. This CDR3 is built from 13 residues. CDR3 bases: TGCAGCGTGACTAGCGGGGGAGGGGATACGCAGTATTTT. Encoded protein: CSVTSGGGDTQYF.

This clonotype showed up just a few times. The rearrangement links TRBV20-1 to TRBJ2-1; 7 positions match TRBD2. Germline CDR1 reads DFQATT; CDR2 reads SNEGSKA (reference sequence). J gave up 5 bases and V 3 bases, and 10 bases lay outside the gene matches. This CDR3 has 15 amino acids. The CDR3 is CSASWALAPNNEQFF. CDR3 DNA sequence: TGCAGTGCTAGTTGGGCACTAGCGCCGAACAATGAGCAGTTCTTC.

Many counts were recorded for this clonotype. This sequence joins TRBV29-1 and TRBJ2-5, with D perhaps matching TRBD1 (6 bases). The CDR3 loop spans 14 amino acids. Trimming removed 4 bases at V and 1 base at J, with 13 bases between. CDR1 and CDR2 from the germline V gene are SQVTM and ANQGSEA. CDR3 in DNA: TGCAGCGTTGTGGCCGGGGACACCCAAGAGACCCAGTACTTC. Its protein is CSVVAGDTQETQYF.